The 10 T cell receptor beta chains below come from one sample, sequenced in a study of blood T cell repertoires in COVID-19. Libraries were prepared by immunoSEQ multiplex PCR; TCRdb keeps only in-frame clonotypes and omits some of them. The sample lists 120,000 to 150,000 clones; approximately 87% were seen once. The sequencing input was peripheral blood. Source of these receptors: a woman between 40 and 55 years old with acute or convalescent COVID-19.

The chain joins TRBV27 to TRBJ2-1, with 7 bases that match TRBD1. Germline CDR1 and CDR2: MNHEY and SMNVEV (reference sequence). J was trimmed by 3 bases and V by 0 bases; bases with no gene match: 2. This CDR3 contains 15 residues. The CDR3 here is CASSLSAGGYNEQFF. CDR3 coding DNA: TGTGCCAGCAGTTTATCGGCAGGGGGCTACAATGAGCAGTTCTTC.

J is TRBJ1-4 and V is TRBV12-3 or TRBV12-4, with D unresolved. The germline V and J ends were trimmed by 10 bases and 3 bases, with 12 bases remaining between them. The CDR3 contains 13 residues. CDR3 nucleotides: TGTGCCACGTCGATGGGCCCTAATGAAAAACTGTTTTTT. Its translation: CATSMGPNEKLFF.

The chain carries TRBV27 and TRBJ1-5; D uncertain. Trimming shortened V by 2 bases and J by 0 bases, and 11 bases separated the two germline ends. The CDR3 is made up of 16 amino acids. Looked up from germline, CDR1 is MNHEY and CDR2 is SMNVEV (reference sequence). CDR3 bases: TGTGCCAGCAGTTTAACAGAACCTATTAGCAATCAGCCCCAGCATTTT. This gives the protein CASSLTEPISNQPQHF.

Regarding this clone: The same CDR3 also results from other DNA sequences found in this sample. The CDR3 sequence is CATSRDPGSYNEQFF. CDR3 sequence (DNA): TGTGCCACCAGCAGAGACCCGGGCTCCTACAATGAGCAGTTCTTC. This chain joins TRBV15 and TRBJ2-1; unclear D gene. Germline V CDR1 and CDR2: LNHNV, YYDKDF (reference sequence). The CDR3 loop spans 15 amino acids. V was trimmed by 0 bases and J by 0 bases, leaving 6 bases between them.

The chain couples TRBV10-2 to TRBJ2-5; 16 bases map to TRBD2. The CDR3 sequence is 17 residues long. The junction had 5 bases not matched to a gene; V was cut back by 7 bases and J by 0 bases. Germline V gives CDR1 WSHSY, CDR2 SAAADI. The DNA of the CDR3 is TGCGCCAGCACTCCGGGACTAGCGGGGGGGCACCAAGAGACCCAGTACTTC. This encodes CASTPGLAGGHQETQYF.

This chain connects TRBV24-1 to TRBJ1-2; 8 nucleotides align to TRBD1. Germline CDR1 KGHDR, CDR2 SFDVKD. The CDR3 loop spans 13 amino acids. V was pared by 1 base and J by 8 bases, with 2 bases of the junction left unmatched. The CDR3 loop is CATSDFRGQGYTF. CDR3 nucleotide sequence: TGTGCCACCAGTGATTTCAGGGGGCAGGGCTACACCTTC.

This clone has only a few counts. V and J are TRBV12-3 or TRBV12-4 and TRBJ1-1; no firm D call. Trimming stripped 7 bases from V and 6 bases from J, with 12 bases between. The length of the CDR3 is 12 residues. The CDR3 DNA reads as TGTGCCAGCAAAAACGGGGTTGCTGAAGCTTTCTTT. Its protein is CASKNGVAEAFF.

The chain couples TRBV18 to TRBJ1-1; 10 nucleotides line up with TRBD1. Germline lookup yields CDR1 KGHSH and CDR2 LQKENI. This CDR3 comprises 19 residues. V dropped 0 bases and J dropped 5; count of bases not matched to a gene: 15. The CDR3 sequence: CASSPPVSWDRGTWTEAFF. In DNA form, the CDR3 reads TGTGCCAGCTCACCACCGGTTTCATGGGACAGGGGTACTTGGACTGAAGCTTTCTTT.

V usage is TRBV6-5 and J usage is TRBJ2-6; a weak D match, TRBD2 (5 bases). The V end was cut by 5 bases, the J end by 0 bases, with 8 bases between. This CDR3 spans 15 amino acids. Germline V gene sequence: CDR1 MNHEY, CDR2 SVGAGI. The CDR3 sequence: CASSLTSSGANVLTF. The CDR3 region has the DNA TGTGCCAGCAGTCTCACTAGCTCTGGGGCCAACGTCCTGACTTTC.

The rearrangement joins TRBV6-6 to TRBJ2-7; TRBD1 matches 8 bases. Trimming cost V 7 bases and J 1 base; bases outside gene matches: 9. This CDR3 contains 15 residues. Germline V gives CDR1 MNHNY, CDR2 SVGAGI (reference sequence). The CDR3 loop reads CASNQGQVLSYEQYF. In DNA, the CDR3 is TGTGCCAGCAATCAGGGACAGGTTCTTTCCTACGAGCAGTACTTC.